This TCR beta chain was profiled in a study of blood T cell repertoires in COVID-19. At the level of the study: COVID-19 samples, acute and convalescent, were from the United States, Italy and Spain. T cells, B-cell-depleted T cells, or PBMCs provided the cDNA or gDNA that served as material.

Germline CDR1 reads LNHNV; CDR2 reads YYDKDF (reference sequence). CDR3 size: 13 residues. Deletions cut 2 bases from V and 8 bases from J, with 12 bases between. In the original processing: For nucleated cells, counts were estimated from reference gene primer amplification. The protocol was immunoSEQ multiplex PCR, while the TCRdb copy is restricted to in-frame clones and leaves out a portion. The DNA was the basis for D and trimming; V, J and clone size are from that table. Of roughly 120,000 clones in the sample, roughly nine tenths were seen once. Input material: peripheral blood. The origin of this receptor is a man between 65 and 85 years old with active or convalescent COVID-19. J is TRBJ1-2 and V is TRBV15; D gene uncertain. The CDR3 is CATSRSAVEGYTF. Here the CDR3 DNA reads TGTGCCACCAGCAGATCGGCCGTGGAGGGCTACACCTTC.